The present T cell receptor beta chain was sequenced within a study of cytomegalovirus exposure and HLA in healthy donors. Germline V gives CDR1 SNHLY, CDR2 FYNNEI. The CDR3 covers 14 residues. V was shortened by 8 bases and J by 4 bases, with 17 bases between the two germline ends. Clones were read by immunoSEQ multiplex PCR, and TCRdb kept only the in-frame ones, dropping some. Counted here are under 80,000 clones, 85% to 95% occurring once; the ten biggest clones make up more than 2%. The chain joins TRBV2 to TRBJ2-5; D perhaps matches TRBD1 (6 bases). The source material was PBMCs. The origin of this receptor is a woman younger than 30 in good health and CMV-seronegative. The CDR3 region is CASWGRGTSETQYF. CDR3 coding DNA: TGTGCCAGCTGGGGCAGGGGAACATCAGAGACCCAGTACTTC.